This T cell receptor beta chain stems from a study of blood T cell repertoires in COVID-19. Study summary: The United States, Italy and Spain supplied acute and convalescent COVID-19 samples.

Generated by immunoSEQ multiplex PCR, the TCRdb table keeps only in-frame clones and is missing some. The data contain about 150,000 clones, over 75% of them singletons. The CDR3 runs 16 residues. Trimming removed 1 base from V and 2 bases from J; junction bases left unmatched: 6. CDR1 LGHNA and CDR2 YSLEER come from the germline V gene. Sample: peripheral blood. This receptor was obtained from a man aged 18 to 29 with COVID-19, enrolled during active disease. The chain joins TRBV4-3 to TRBJ2-5, with 8 bases lining up with TRBD2. The CDR3 DNA is TGCGCCAGCAGCCAAGTAAATAGCGGGGAGCAAGAGACCCAGTACTTC. Translation: CASSQVNSGEQETQYF.